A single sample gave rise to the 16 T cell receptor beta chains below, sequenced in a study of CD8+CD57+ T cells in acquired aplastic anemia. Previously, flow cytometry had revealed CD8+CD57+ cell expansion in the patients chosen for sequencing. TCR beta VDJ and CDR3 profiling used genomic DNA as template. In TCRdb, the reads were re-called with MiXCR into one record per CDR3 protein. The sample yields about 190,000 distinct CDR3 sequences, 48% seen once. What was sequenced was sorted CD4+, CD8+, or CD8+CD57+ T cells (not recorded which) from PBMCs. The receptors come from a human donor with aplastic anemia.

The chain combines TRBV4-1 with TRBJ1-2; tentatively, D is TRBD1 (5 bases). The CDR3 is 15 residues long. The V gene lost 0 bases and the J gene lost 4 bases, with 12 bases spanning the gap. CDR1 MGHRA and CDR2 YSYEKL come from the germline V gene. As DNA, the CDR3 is TGCGCCAGCAGCCAAGAAAGGACAAGGCTCTATGGCTACACCTTC. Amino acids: CASSQERTRLYGYTF.

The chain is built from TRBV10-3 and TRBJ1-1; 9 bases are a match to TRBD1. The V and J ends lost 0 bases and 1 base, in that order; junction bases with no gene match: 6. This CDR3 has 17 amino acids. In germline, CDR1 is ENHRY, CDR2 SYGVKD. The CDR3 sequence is CAISESGQGGGNTEAFF. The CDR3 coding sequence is TGTGCCATCAGTGAGTCGGGACAGGGAGGGGGGAACACTGAAGCTTTCTTT.

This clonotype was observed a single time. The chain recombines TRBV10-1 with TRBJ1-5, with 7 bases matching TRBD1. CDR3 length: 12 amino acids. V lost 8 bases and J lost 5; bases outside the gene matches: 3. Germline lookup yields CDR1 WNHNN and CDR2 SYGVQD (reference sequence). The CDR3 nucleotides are TGCGCCAGCCCCACAGGGGATCAGCCCCAGCATTTT. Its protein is CASPTGDQPQHF.

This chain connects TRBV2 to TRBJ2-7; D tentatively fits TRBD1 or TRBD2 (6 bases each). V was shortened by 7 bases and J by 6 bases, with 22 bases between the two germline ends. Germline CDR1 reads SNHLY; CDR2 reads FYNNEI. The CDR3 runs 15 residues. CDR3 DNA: TGTGCCAGCATACGCCAGGGGACTGGCTTGGTCGAGCAGTACTTC. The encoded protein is CASIRQGTGLVEQYF. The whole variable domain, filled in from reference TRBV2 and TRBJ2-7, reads EPEVTQTPSHQVTQMGQEVILRCVPISNHLYFYWYRQILGQKVEFLVSFYNNEISEKSEIFDDQFSVERPDGSNFTLKIRSTKLEDSAMYFCASIRQGTGLVEQYFGPGTRLTVT.

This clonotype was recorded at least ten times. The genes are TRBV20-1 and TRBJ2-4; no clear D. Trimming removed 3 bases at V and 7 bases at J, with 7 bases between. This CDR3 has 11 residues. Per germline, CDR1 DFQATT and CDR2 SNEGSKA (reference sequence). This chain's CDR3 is CSASPRNIQYF. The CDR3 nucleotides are TGCAGTGCTAGTCCCCGTAACATTCAGTACTTC.

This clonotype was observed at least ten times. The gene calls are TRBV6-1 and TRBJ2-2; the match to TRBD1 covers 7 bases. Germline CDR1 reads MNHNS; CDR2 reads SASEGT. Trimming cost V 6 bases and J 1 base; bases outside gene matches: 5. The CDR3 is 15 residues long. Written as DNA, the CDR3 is TGTGCCAGCAGAGACAGGGCTTGGAACACCGGGGAGCTGTTTTTT. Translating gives CASRDRAWNTGELFF.

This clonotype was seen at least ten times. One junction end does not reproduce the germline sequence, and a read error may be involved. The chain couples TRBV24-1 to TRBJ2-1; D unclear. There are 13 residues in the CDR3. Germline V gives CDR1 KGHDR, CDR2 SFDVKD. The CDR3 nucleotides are TGTGCCACCAGTGCCGGGTCCTACAATGAGCGGTTCTTC. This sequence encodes CATSAGSYNERFF.

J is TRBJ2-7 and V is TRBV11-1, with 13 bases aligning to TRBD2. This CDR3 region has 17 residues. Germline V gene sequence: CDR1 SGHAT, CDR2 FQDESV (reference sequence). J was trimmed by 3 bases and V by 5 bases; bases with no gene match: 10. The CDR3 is CASSAGGLAGVSYEQYF. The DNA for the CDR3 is TGTGCCAGCAGCGCTGGTGGACTAGCGGGAGTCAGCTACGAGCAGTACTTC.

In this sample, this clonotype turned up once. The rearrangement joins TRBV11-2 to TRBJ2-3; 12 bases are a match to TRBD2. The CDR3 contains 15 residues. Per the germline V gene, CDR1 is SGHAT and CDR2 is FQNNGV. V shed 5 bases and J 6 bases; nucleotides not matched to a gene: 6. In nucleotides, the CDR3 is TGTGCCAGCAGCCTGGGACTAGCGGGCCGGGATACGCAGTATTTT. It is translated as CASSLGLAGRDTQYF.

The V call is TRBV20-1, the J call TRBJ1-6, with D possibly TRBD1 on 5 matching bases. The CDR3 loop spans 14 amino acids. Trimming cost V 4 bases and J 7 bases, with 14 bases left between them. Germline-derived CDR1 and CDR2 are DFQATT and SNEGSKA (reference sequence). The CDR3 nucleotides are TGCAGTGCTAAGATGGGTGGGGCAAATTCACCCCTCCACTTT. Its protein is CSAKMGGANSPLHF.

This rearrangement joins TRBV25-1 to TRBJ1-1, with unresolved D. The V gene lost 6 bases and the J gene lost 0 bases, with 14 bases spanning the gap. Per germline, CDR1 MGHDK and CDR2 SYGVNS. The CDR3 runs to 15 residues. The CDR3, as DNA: TGTGCCAGCAGCTTATTGCCAGTTATGAACACTGAAGCTTTCTTT. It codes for CASSLLPVMNTEAFF.

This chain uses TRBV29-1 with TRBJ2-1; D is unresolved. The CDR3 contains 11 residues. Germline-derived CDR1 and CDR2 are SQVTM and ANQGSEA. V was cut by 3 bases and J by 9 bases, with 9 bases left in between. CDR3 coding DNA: TGCAGCGTTGACTTCTCGGGTGAGCAGTTCTTC. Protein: CSVDFSGEQFF.

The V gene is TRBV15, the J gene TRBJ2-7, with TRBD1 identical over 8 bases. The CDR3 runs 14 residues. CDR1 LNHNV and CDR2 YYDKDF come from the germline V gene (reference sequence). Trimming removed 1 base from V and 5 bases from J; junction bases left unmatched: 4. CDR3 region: CATSRGRQGNEQYF. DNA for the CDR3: TGTGCCACCAGCAGAGGGAGACAGGGGAACGAGCAGTACTTC.

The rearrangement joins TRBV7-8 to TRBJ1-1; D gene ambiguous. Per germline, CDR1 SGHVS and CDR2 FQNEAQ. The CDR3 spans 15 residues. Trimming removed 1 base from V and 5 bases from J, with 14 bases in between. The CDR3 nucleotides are TGTGCCAGCAGCTTAGGGGCGGGAATAGCGACTGAAGCTTTCTTT. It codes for CASSLGAGIATEAFF.

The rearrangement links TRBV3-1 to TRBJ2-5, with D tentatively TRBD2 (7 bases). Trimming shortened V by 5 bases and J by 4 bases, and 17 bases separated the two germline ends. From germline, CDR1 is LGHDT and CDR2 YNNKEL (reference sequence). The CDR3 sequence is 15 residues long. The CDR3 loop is CASSRGGRGGETQYF. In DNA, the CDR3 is TGTGCCAGCAGCAGGGGGGGGAGAGGTGGAGAGACCCAGTACTTC.

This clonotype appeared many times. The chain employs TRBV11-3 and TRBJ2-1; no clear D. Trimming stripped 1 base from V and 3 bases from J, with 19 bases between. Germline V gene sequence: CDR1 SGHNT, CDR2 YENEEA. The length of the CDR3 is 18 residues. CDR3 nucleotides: TGTGCCAGCAGCTTAGGGGGTCCCAAAGCCTCCGTCTACAATGAGCAGTTCTTC. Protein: CASSLGGPKASVYNEQFF.